This passage covers 30 T cell receptor beta chains from one sample sequenced in a study of blood T cell repertoires in COVID-19. Data came from immunoSEQ multiplex PCR; TCRdb stores just in-frame clones and leaves some out. The table lists 210,000 or so clones, more than 75% of them singletons. Sequenced sample: peripheral blood. Every receptor here comes from a man aged 50 to 59 with acute or convalescent COVID-19.

V usage is TRBV5-1 and J usage is TRBJ1-2, with D perhaps matching TRBD1 (6 bases). This CDR3 has 14 amino acids. The V end was cut by 0 bases, the J end by 5 bases, with 11 bases between. Germline values: CDR1 SGHRS, CDR2 YFSETQ. The CDR3 reads CASSLARQDYGYTF. The CDR3 region has the DNA TGCGCCAGCAGCTTGGCCCGACAGGATTATGGCTACACCTTC.

The chain employs TRBV6-6 and TRBJ1-5, with 7 bases aligning to TRBD1. Germline V lookup: CDR1 MNHNY, CDR2 SVGAGI (reference sequence). With 0 bases clipped from V and 1 base from J, the junction kept 0 bases outside the gene matches. CDR3 length: 15 amino acids. CDR3 amino acids: CASSYSGQSNQPQHF. CDR3 bases: TGTGCCAGCAGTTACTCGGGACAGAGCAATCAGCCCCAGCATTTT.

The chain combines TRBV18 with TRBJ2-4; weak D call: TRBD1 (5 bases). Germline V gives CDR1 KGHSH, CDR2 LQKENI. The CDR3 is 14 amino acids. The V end was cut by 4 bases, the J end by 8 bases, with 15 bases between. The CDR3 nucleotides read TGTGCCAGCTCACAGGGGATGCTAGGTGACATTCAGTACTTC. It codes for CASSQGMLGDIQYF.

Notes on this clone: The junction departs from the called germline gene at one end, perhaps through a read error. This rearrangement joins TRBV10-1 to TRBJ2-3; D is ambiguous. This CDR3 is 12 amino acids long. Germline V gene lookup returns CDR1 WNHNN and CDR2 SYGVQD (reference sequence). CDR3 sequence reads: CASSSGPTATSF. Written as DNA, the CDR3 is TGCGCCAGCAGTTCTGGGCCCACTGCTACCAGTTTT.

The rearrangement links TRBV9 to TRBJ2-1; D might be TRBD2 (6 bases). Germline V gene lookup returns CDR1 SGDLS and CDR2 YYNGEE. The CDR3 loop spans 15 amino acids. The V end lost 4 bases, the J end lost 2 bases, and 13 bases lay between the germline ends. The CDR3 nucleotides are TGTGCCAGCAGCCGGGGCGGGGAAGCCTACAATGAGCAGTTCTTC. Translation gives CASSRGGEAYNEQFF.

A remark on this clone: The sample has other DNA sequences that encode this CDR3 too. The chain couples TRBV6-1 to TRBJ1-5; unclear D gene. Trimming took off 2 bases at V and 2 bases at J, with 4 bases between the two ends. The CDR3 covers 13 residues. The germline CDR1 and CDR2 sequences are MNHNS and SASEGT. The CDR3 here is CASSEQGNQPQHF. As DNA, the CDR3 is TGTGCCAGCAGTGAACAGGGCAATCAGCCCCAGCATTTT.

The genes are TRBV19 and TRBJ2-3; D is uncertain. Germline CDR1 LNHDA, CDR2 SQIVND (reference sequence). The V end was cut by 6 bases, the J end by 4 bases, with 8 bases between. The CDR3 totals 12 residues. The CDR3 protein is CASSPSADTQYF. Here the CDR3 DNA reads TGTGCCAGTAGCCCTTCGGCAGATACGCAGTATTTT.

The chain employs TRBV6-5 and TRBJ1-2; TRBD1 matches 7 bases. The V segment lost 2 bases and the J segment 7 bases; nucleotides outside the gene matches: 7. Germline assignment: CDR1 MNHEY and CDR2 SVGAGI. The CDR3 length is 14 residues. CDR3 loop: CASSYTGAASGYTF. CDR3 nucleotide sequence: TGTGCCAGCAGTTACACAGGGGCGGCTAGTGGCTACACCTTC.

J is TRBJ1-2 and V is TRBV7-2; 10 bases match TRBD1. CDR1 is SGHTA and CDR2 is FQGNSA in the germline V gene. The CDR3 covers 19 residues. With 5 bases clipped from V and 7 bases from J, the junction kept 22 bases outside the gene matches. CDR3 protein: CASSAGFSYLGTGARGYTF. The CDR3 DNA reads TGTGCCAGCAGCGCGGGATTTAGTTACCTCGGGACAGGGGCTCGTGGCTACACCTTC.

The rearrangement links TRBV2 to TRBJ1-6, with TRBD1 matching 9 bases. Germline V gene lookup returns CDR1 SNHLY and CDR2 FYNNEI. J was trimmed by 10 bases and V by 5 bases; bases with no gene match: 6. CDR3 length: 14 residues. The CDR3 sequence: CASSSQGAPSPLHF. The CDR3 bases are TGTGCCAGCAGTTCACAGGGGGCTCCCTCACCCCTCCACTTT.

The chain recombines TRBV7-9 with TRBJ1-5; 8 bases align to TRBD1. The CDR3 loop spans 15 amino acids. Per germline, CDR1 SEHNR and CDR2 FQNEAQ (reference sequence). Trimming at V came to 5 bases and at J to 7 bases, leaving 10 bases not matched to a gene. The CDR3 DNA sequence: TGTGCCAGCAGCGCCACAGGGGGAGAGGGGCAGCCCCAGCATTTT. It encodes CASSATGGEGQPQHF.

In this sample, this clone turned up a few times. The genes are TRBV5-6 and TRBJ2-2; no reliable D call. This CDR3 comprises 15 residues. V was shortened by 0 bases and J by 2 bases, with 8 bases between the two germline ends. In germline, CDR1 is SGHDT, CDR2 YYEEEE. CDR3 protein: CASSLGVINTGELFF. The CDR3 nucleotides read TGTGCCAGCAGCTTGGGAGTAATAAACACCGGGGAGCTGTTTTTT.

The V gene is TRBV19, the J gene TRBJ2-5, with 8 bases aligning to TRBD2. V shed 1 base and J 7 bases; nucleotides not matched to a gene: 11. The germline V gene has CDR1 LNHDA and CDR2 SQIVND (reference sequence). This CDR3 is built from 16 residues. CDR3 residues: CASSIGVAGPQRTQYF. In nucleotides, the CDR3 is TGTGCCAGTAGTATAGGGGTAGCGGGGCCTCAAAGGACCCAGTACTTC. Complete variable domain (other parts from reference TRBV19 and TRBJ2-5): DGGITQSPKYLFRKEGQNVTLSCEQNLNHDAMYWYRQDPGQGLRLIYYSQIVNDFQKGDIAEGYSVSREKKESFPLTVTSAQKNPTAFYLCASSIGVAGPQRTQYFGPGTRLLVL.

The chain employs TRBV10-2 and TRBJ2-5, with D possibly matching TRBD1 (5 bases). V gave up 3 bases and J gave up 1 base, with 9 bases separating them. Per germline, CDR1 WSHSY and CDR2 SAAADI. The CDR3 covers 14 residues. CDR3 coding DNA: TGCGCCAGCAGTGAAAGGACATCCCAAGAGACCCAGTACTTC. Translated: CASSERTSQETQYF.

J is TRBJ1-1 and V is TRBV5-5; TRBD1 matches 12 bases. This CDR3 region has 18 residues. The germline V gene has CDR1 SGHKS and CDR2 YYEKEE (reference sequence). V trimming: 0 bases; J trimming: 0 bases; junction bases outside the gene matches: 6. CDR3 DNA sequence: TGTGCCAGCAGCTTGGGAGTGGGACAGGGGGCCTTGAACACTGAAGCTTTCTTT. Amino acid sequence: CASSLGVGQGALNTEAFF.

The chain joins TRBV1 to TRBJ1-5; the D call TRBD1 from the table was never checked on the DNA. TRBV1 is given as a pseudogene. The CDR3 has 18 residues. The CDR3 spells CTSSQEGPGNYSNQPQHF. The CDR3 DNA reads TGCACCAGCAGCCAAGAAGGCCCAGGCAATTATAGCAATCAGCCCCAGCATTTT.

The rearrangement joins TRBV12-3 or TRBV12-4 to TRBJ1-3; D is unresolved. Between the trimmed V and J ends, which lost 4 bases and 4 bases, there was a span of 5 bases. The CDR3 covers 12 residues. CDR3 in DNA: TGTGCCAGCAGTTCTCCCGGAAACACCATATATTTT. Amino acid sequence: CASSSPGNTIYF.

The genes are TRBV19 and TRBJ1-5; 7 positions match TRBD1. Trimming removed 5 bases from V and 7 bases from J; junction bases left unmatched: 5. Germline CDR1 is LNHDA and CDR2 is SQIVND (reference sequence). The CDR3 runs to 13 residues. CDR3 in amino acids: CASSRQGWQPQHF. DNA of the CDR3: TGTGCCAGTAGTCGACAGGGTTGGCAGCCCCAGCATTTT.

The chain couples TRBV5-1 to TRBJ2-7; 12 bases agree with TRBD2. This CDR3 contains 19 residues. Germline V gene lookup returns CDR1 SGHRS and CDR2 YFSETQ. The J segment lost 0 bases and the V segment lost 0 bases, leaving 10 bases of the junction unmatched. The CDR3 region has the DNA TGCGCCAGCAGCTTGGAAGGGGGACTAGCGGGCCGTCGCTCCTACGAGCAGTACTTC. Amino acids: CASSLEGGLAGRRSYEQYF. The full variable domain, rest sourced from reference TRBV5-1 and TRBJ2-7, is KAGVTQTPRYLIKTRGQQVTLSCSPISGHRSVSWYQQTPGQGLQFLFEYFSETQRNKGNFPGRFSGRQFSNSRSEMNVSTLELGDSALYLCASSLEGGLAGRRSYEQYFGPGTRLTVT.

This clone was observed once. This sequence joins TRBV9 and TRBJ2-1, with TRBD1 identical over 7 bases. Germline assignment: CDR1 SGDLS and CDR2 YYNGEE. V lost 4 bases and J lost 6; bases outside the gene matches: 7. The CDR3 has 14 amino acids. The CDR3 DNA reads as TGTGCCAGCAGCTCGCGACAGGGTAGCAATGAGCAGTTCTTC. This gives the protein CASSSRQGSNEQFF. The whole variable domain, filled in from reference TRBV9 and TRBJ2-1, reads DSGVTQTPKHLITATGQRVTLRCSPRSGDLSVYWYQQSLDQGLQFLIQYYNGEERAKGNILERFSAQQFPDLHSELNLSSLELGDSALYFCASSSRQGSNEQFFGPGTRLTVL.

V gene TRBV7-8 combines with J gene TRBJ1-3; TRBD1 matches at 9 bases. The V and J ends lost 3 bases and 0 bases, in that order; junction bases with no gene match: 9. Germline V gene data show CDR1 as SGHVS and CDR2 as FQNEAQ. This CDR3 has 18 amino acids. The CDR3 here is CASSLRTGATSSGNTIYF. CDR3 nucleotides: TGTGCCAGCAGCTTGCGGACAGGGGCGACCAGCTCTGGAAACACCATATATTTT.

The rearrangement uses TRBV6-5 and TRBJ1-6, with D unclear. Germline-derived CDR1 and CDR2 are MNHEY and SVGAGI. The CDR3 has 15 amino acids. V was clipped by 6 bases and J by 0 bases, with 9 bases between them. The CDR3 coding sequence is TGTGCCAGCAGACTAGGCATCTCCTATAATTCACCCCTCCACTTT. Encoded protein: CASRLGISYNSPLHF.

This clone was found a few times. This chain connects TRBV7-9 to TRBJ2-2; TRBD1 matches at 7 bases. The V segment lost 5 bases and the J segment 0 bases; nucleotides outside the gene matches: 6. The CDR3 is made up of 16 amino acids. Germline V gene sequence: CDR1 SEHNR, CDR2 FQNEAQ (reference sequence). This chain's CDR3 is CASSPTGTANTGELFF. DNA for the CDR3: TGTGCCAGCAGCCCAACCGGGACAGCGAACACCGGGGAGCTGTTTTTT.

V usage is TRBV2 and J usage is TRBJ1-2, with D maybe TRBD1 (6 bases). V was clipped by 5 bases and J by 9 bases, with 13 bases between them. The CDR3 is made up of 12 amino acids. Germline CDR1 is SNHLY and CDR2 is FYNNEI. This CDR3 reads CASSPDSRSYTF. The DNA of the CDR3 is TGTGCCAGCAGTCCGGACAGCCGTAGCTACACCTTC.

The chain couples TRBV6-2 or TRBV6-3 to TRBJ2-2; D uncertain. V lost 0 bases and J lost 2, with 7 bases in between. Per the germline V gene, CDR1 is MNHEY and CDR2 is SVGEGT. CDR3 length equals 15 residues. The CDR3 DNA sequence: TGTGCCAGCAGTTACTCGGCCAACAACACCGGGGAGCTGTTTTTT. It specifies CASSYSANNTGELFF.

The chain couples TRBV27 to TRBJ1-1, with 10 bases aligning to TRBD1. Germline lookup yields CDR1 MNHEY and CDR2 SMNVEV (reference sequence). The CDR3 length is 16 residues. After removal of 9 bases from V and 5 bases from J, the junction contained 15 bases not matched to a gene. CDR3 residues: CASLETGGDRVTEAFF. CDR3 DNA: TGTGCCAGTCTAGAGACAGGGGGCGACCGGGTTACTGAAGCTTTCTTT.

This clone was counted a few times. The rearrangement uses TRBV11-2 and TRBJ2-7; TRBD1 is a possible D gene (5 bases). Trimming left V 1 base short and J 4 bases short, with 14 bases between. CDR3 length: 15 amino acids. From germline, CDR1 is SGHAT and CDR2 FQNNGV. As DNA, the CDR3 is TGTGCCAGCAGCTTAGGAAGGGGCTCTGGGTACGAGCAGTACTTC. As protein: CASSLGRGSGYEQYF.

This clone has a single count. The chain combines TRBV7-2 with TRBJ1-6; TRBD1 matches 9 bases. Losses at the gene ends were 1 base for V and 1 base for J; bases not matched to a gene: 2. This CDR3 has 17 amino acids. Germline values: CDR1 SGHTA, CDR2 FQGNSA. Written as DNA, the CDR3 is TGTGCCAGCAGCTTAGTGGGGACAGGGTCCTATAATTCACCCCTCCACTTT. This encodes CASSLVGTGSYNSPLHF. The whole variable domain, remainder taken from reference TRBV7-2 and TRBJ1-6, is GAGVSQSPSNKVTEKGKDVELRCDPISGHTALYWYRQSLGQGLEFLIYFQGNSAPDKSGLPSDRFSAERTGGSVSTLTIQRTQQEDSAVYLCASSLVGTGSYNSPLHFGNGTRLTVT.

The chain is built from TRBV5-1 and TRBJ1-1; 9 nucleotides align to TRBD1. Germline V CDR1 and CDR2: SGHRS, YFSETQ. The trim removed 0 bases at V and 8 bases at J, leaving 5 bases unmatched. This CDR3 spans 14 amino acids. The CDR3 DNA follows: TGCGCCAGCAGCTTGGACAGGGGGCTTAGGGAAGCTTTCTTT. It is translated as CASSLDRGLREAFF. Together with reference TRBV5-1 and TRBJ1-1, the CDR3 gives the full variable domain: KAGVTQTPRYLIKTRGQQVTLSCSPISGHRSVSWYQQTPGQGLQFLFEYFSETQRNKGNFPGRFSGRQFSNSRSEMNVSTLELGDSALYLCASSLDRGLREAFFGQGTRLTVV.

The chain carries TRBV9 and TRBJ2-7, with D unclear. This CDR3 region has 14 residues. Germline values: CDR1 SGDLS, CDR2 YYNGEE. V lost 0 bases and J 6 bases, leaving 13 bases between the germline ends. The CDR3 region has the DNA TGTGCCAGCAGCGTAGGAACATTTGGCTCCGAGCAGTACTTC. Translation: CASSVGTFGSEQYF.